The 20 T cell receptor beta chains below all came from one sample that was sequenced in a study of blood T cell repertoires in COVID-19. Clones were read by immunoSEQ multiplex PCR, and TCRdb kept only the in-frame ones, dropping some. The sample yields around 100,000 clones, approximately 89% seen once. The sequenced sample was peripheral blood. The receptors were gathered from an elderly woman in a cohort sampled during active COVID-19.

The chain joins TRBV10-3 to TRBJ2-1; 9 nucleotides agree with TRBD2. Germline V gene lookup returns CDR1 ENHRY and CDR2 SYGVKD. With V trimmed by 7 bases and J by 1 base, 14 bases remained unmatched. CDR3 length equals 18 residues. CDR3: CAIKSDFLAGISYNEQFF. CDR3 DNA: TGTGCCATCAAATCAGATTTCCTAGCGGGGATATCCTACAATGAGCAGTTCTTC.

The chain links TRBV21-1 to TRBJ1-1. TRBV21-1 is a documented pseudogene. The CDR3 totals 15 residues. The CDR3 region is CASSKVEAVNTEAFF. The CDR3 DNA follows: TGTGCCAGCAGCAAAGTCGAGGCGGTCAACACTGAAGCTTTCTTT.

The chain employs TRBV5-4 and TRBJ1-2; 7 nucleotides match TRBD1. The V segment lost 4 bases and the J segment 3 bases; nucleotides outside the gene matches: 3. In germline, CDR1 is SGHNT, CDR2 YYREEE (reference sequence). There are 13 residues in the CDR3. The CDR3: CASSVGTDYGYTF. The DNA for the CDR3 is TGTGCCAGCAGCGTCGGGACAGACTATGGCTACACCTTC.

V usage is TRBV5-1 and J usage is TRBJ2-7; 7 nucleotides match TRBD1. The CDR3 loop spans 14 amino acids. V trimming: 4 bases; J trimming: 2 bases; junction bases outside the gene matches: 6. Per germline, CDR1 SGHRS and CDR2 YFSETQ. CDR3 nucleotides: TGCGCCAGCAGCCCCACAGGGGCGGCCTACGAGCAGTACTTC. Translation: CASSPTGAAYEQYF.

The chain combines TRBV3-1 (or the pseudogene TRBV3-2) with TRBJ2-1; the match to TRBD2 covers 10 bases. The CDR3 runs 13 residues. The trim removed 7 bases at V and 9 bases at J, leaving 6 bases unmatched. From germline, CDR1 is LGHDT and CDR2 YNNKEL (reference sequence). The CDR3 reads CASIASGGSEQFF. CDR3 in DNA: TGTGCCAGCATAGCTAGCGGGGGAAGTGAGCAGTTCTTC.

V usage is TRBV2 and J usage is TRBJ1-1; D gene uncertain. CDR1 and CDR2 (germline): SNHLY, FYNNEI. The ends were cut back, 4 bases at V and 6 bases at J, with 12 bases in the middle. The CDR3 totals 13 residues. CDR3 DNA: TGTGCCAGCAGTGCGGCCAGGATATCTGAAGCTTTCTTT. This encodes CASSAARISEAFF.

The J gene is TRBJ1-1, the V gene TRBV10-2, with 7 bases that match TRBD1. CDR1 WSHSY and CDR2 SAAADI come from the germline V gene. The V and J ends lost 0 bases and 0 bases, in that order; junction bases with no gene match: 1. CDR3 size: 15 residues. CDR3 bases: TGCGCCAGCAGTGAGTCGGGACAGCTGAACACTGAAGCTTTCTTT. Translating gives CASSESGQLNTEAFF.

This chain joins TRBV6-6 and TRBJ2-6; D not certain. This CDR3 is 15 amino acids long. Germline V gives CDR1 MNHNY, CDR2 SVGAGI (reference sequence). Trimming shortened V by 5 bases and J by 0 bases, and 8 bases separated the two germline ends. The CDR3 nucleotides are TGTGCCAGCAGTAAGAGGATCTCTGGGGCCAACGTCCTGACTTTC. It specifies CASSKRISGANVLTF.

CDR3 nucleotide sequence: TGTGCCAGCAGCCAAGTAACAGGGGGGGCCTACGAGCAGTACTTC. Its protein product is CASSQVTGGAYEQYF. V usage is TRBV3-1 (or the pseudogene TRBV3-2) and J usage is TRBJ2-7, with D possibly matching TRBD1 (8 bases). This CDR3 contains 15 residues. Trimming shortened V by 1 base and J by 2 bases, and 12 bases separated the two germline ends. Germline values: CDR1 LGHDT, CDR2 YNNKEL (reference sequence).

V and J are TRBV11-2 and TRBJ1-2; D is possibly TRBD1 (5 bases). V was pared by 5 bases and J by 4 bases, with 14 bases between. Germline CDR1 SGHAT, CDR2 FQNNGV. CDR3 size: 14 residues. As DNA, the CDR3 is TGTGCCAGCAGCACAAAGGGGACTAGCTATGGCTACACCTTC. Protein sequence: CASSTKGTSYGYTF.

This sequence joins TRBV10-3 and TRBJ2-5, with 9 bases lining up with TRBD2. V dropped 6 bases and J dropped 0; count of bases not matched to a gene: 2. The V gene's germline CDR1 is ENHRY and CDR2 SYGVKD. The CDR3 sequence is 14 residues long. For the CDR3, the DNA is TGTGCCATCAGCGGACTAGCGCACCAAGAGACCCAGTACTTC. This gives the protein CAISGLAHQETQYF.

The V call is TRBV5-1, the J call TRBJ1-4, with D uncertain. This CDR3 comprises 14 residues. CDR1 and CDR2 from the germline V gene are SGHRS and YFSETQ. Trimming left V 5 bases short and J 0 bases short, with 8 bases between. The CDR3, as DNA: TGCGCCAGCAGTAGTCCTTCAACTAATGAAAAACTGTTTTTT. It specifies CASSSPSTNEKLFF.

This rearrangement joins TRBV12-3 or TRBV12-4 to TRBJ2-3; D gene uncertain. This CDR3 contains 13 residues. With 2 bases removed from V and 2 bases from J, the gap between germline ends came to 5 bases. CDR3 sequence reads: CASSLTVTDTQYF. CDR3 sequence (DNA): TGTGCCAGCAGTTTAACAGTCACAGATACGCAGTATTTT.

V usage is TRBV19 and J usage is TRBJ1-1, with D tentatively TRBD1 (5 bases). The V and J ends lost 2 bases and 2 bases respectively, with 9 bases between them. This CDR3 is 14 amino acids long. Per germline, CDR1 LNHDA and CDR2 SQIVND (reference sequence). CDR3 protein: CASSIPTANTEAFF. In nucleotides, the CDR3 is TGTGCCAGTAGTATACCGACAGCTAACACTGAAGCTTTCTTT.

The rearrangement links TRBV18 to TRBJ1-2; 8 bases match TRBD1. The J segment lost 14 bases and the V segment lost 0 bases, leaving 17 bases of the junction unmatched. Germline-derived CDR1 and CDR2 are KGHSH and LQKENI. The CDR3 loop spans 16 amino acids. The chain's CDR3 is CASSPPGQADFLPRTF. CDR3 DNA: TGTGCCAGCTCACCACCGGGACAGGCTGACTTTCTCCCTAGGACCTTC.

The gene calls are TRBV7-6 and TRBJ2-5; the D gene is possibly TRBD2 (6 bases). The V end lost 1 base, the J end lost 2 bases, and 11 bases lay between the germline ends. The V gene's germline CDR1 is SGHVS and CDR2 FNYEAQ. This CDR3 spans 15 amino acids. CDR3 region: CASSLGGTRQETQYF. CDR3 sequence (DNA): TGTGCCAGCAGCTTAGGGGGGACTCGGCAAGAGACCCAGTACTTC.

The rearrangement uses TRBV12-3 or TRBV12-4 and TRBJ1-2, with D perhaps TRBD1 (5 bases). V lost 6 bases and J lost 8, with 16 bases in between. The CDR3 contains 13 residues. CDR3 DNA sequence: TGTGCCAGCAGAGATCGGGGGACCGGGGGCTACACCTTC. This translates into CASRDRGTGGYTF.

This sequence joins TRBV14 and TRBJ2-5; 7 bases fit TRBD2. CDR1 SGHDN and CDR2 FVKESK come from the germline V gene. V gave up 2 bases and J gave up 5 bases; unmatched junction bases: 8. This CDR3 is 15 amino acids long. The CDR3 spells CASSQIGLVSETQYF. CDR3 coding DNA: TGTGCCAGCAGCCAAATAGGACTAGTTAGCGAGACCCAGTACTTC.

The chain has TRBV30 and TRBJ1-5, with a tentative D call TRBD1 (6 bases). There are 16 residues in the CDR3. Germline V gene data show CDR1 as GTSNPN and CDR2 as SVGIG (reference sequence). V shed 5 bases and J shed 0 bases, with 17 bases lying between them. CDR3 DNA: TGTGCCTGGGGAAGGGAAGGGGGAAATAGCAATCAGCCCCAGCATTTT. This gives the protein CAWGREGGNSNQPQHF.

The chain carries TRBV3-1 (or the pseudogene TRBV3-2) and TRBJ2-3; TRBD2 matches at 10 bases. Per the germline V gene, CDR1 is LGHDT and CDR2 is YNNKEL (reference sequence). CDR3 length: 15 residues. Trimming took 4 bases from V and 2 from J; bases not matched to a gene: 3. The CDR3 coding sequence is TGTGCCAGCAGCCCAACTAGCGGGAACACAGATACGCAGTATTTT. It translates to CASSPTSGNTDTQYF.